This T cell receptor beta chain was recovered during a study of Graves' ophthalmopathy and Graves' hyperthyroidism. As for the study in general: Ophthalmopathy not arising within 18 months of follow-up defined hyperthyroidism as stable. Study outcomes and limitations: The model achieved 70.59% sensitivity and under 75% specificity for ophthalmopathy progression. Discrimination between ophthalmopathy and stable hyperthyroidism by a 13-signature model showed about 88% sensitivity and roughly 81% specificity.

TCR beta CDR3 regions were amplified from RNA transcripts. After a first-round RT-PCR with HTBI primers, a second-round multiplex PCR was run. TCRdb processed the multiplex PCR reads anew with MiXCR; each CDR3 protein has one entry. This table holds roughly 1.1 million distinct CDR3 sequences, about 36% found once. Concerning this clonotype itself: Its antigen is still unknown.

Sequenced material: peripheral blood or thyroid tissue (not recorded which). The clonotype was recovered from an adult man with Graves' hyperthyroidism.

In DNA form, the CDR3 reads TGCGCCAGCAGCCAAGGGGTGCACACCGGGGAGCTGTTTTTT. Translating it yields CASSQGVHTGELFF. The chain has TRBV4-3 and TRBJ2-2, with no clear D. The V end was cut by 1 base, the J end by 3 bases, with 6 bases between. This CDR3 contains 14 residues. Germline CDR1 reads LGHNA; CDR2 reads YSLEER.